Sequencing of this TCR beta chain was carried out in a study of Ad26.COV2.S vaccination and SARS-CoV-2 variants. Study details: Participants got Ad26.COV2.S intramuscularly, once or twice 56 days apart.

The CDR3 covers 14 residues. CDR1 and CDR2 from the germline V gene are SGHRS and YFSETQ. V was trimmed by 0 bases and J by 1 base, leaving 4 bases between them. Treatment meaning: 19 received Ad26.COV2.S at low or high dose, single or two shots; 5 received placebo; per-sample allocation not given. Day 63 following the first vaccine or placebo injection was when the samples were taken. At a Boston site, the person donating was an adult of 18-55 years. The method was immunoSEQ multiplex PCR; TCRdb's version includes in-frame clones alone and lacks a portion of them. Of 300,000 to 350,000 clones listed, approximately 90% are singletons.

J is TRBJ2-2 and V is TRBV5-1; D not certain. The sequence was collected from a person between 18 and 65 years old who received the Ad26.COV2.S COVID-19 vaccine or a placebo. Sequencing was performed on peripheral blood, taken in a trial of Ad26.COV2.S vaccine versus placebo. CDR3 DNA: TGCGCCAGCAGCTTGGGGTGGAACACCGGGGAGCTGTTTTTT. This encodes CASSLGWNTGELFF. Full variable domain (rest looked up from reference TRBV5-1 and TRBJ2-2): KAGVTQTPRYLIKTRGQQVTLSCSPISGHRSVSWYQQTPGQGLQFLFEYFSETQRNKGNFPGRFSGRQFSNSRSEMNVSTLELGDSALYLCASSLGWNTGELFFGEGSRLTVL.